This TCR beta chain was identified in a study of CD8 T cells in ankylosing spondylitis. General observations from the study: Reports say disease-linked clones showed up significantly more in matched ankylosing spondylitis synovial fluid. Ankylosing spondylitis blood appeared to carry a characteristic TCR beta motif of seven to nine highly homologous variants.

The CDR3 totals 14 residues. V gave up 8 bases and J gave up 0 bases; unmatched junction bases: 5. Germline V lookup: CDR1 SNHLY, CDR2 FYNNEI. MiXCR was run by TCRdb on the 5' RACE reads, yielding one entry per CDR3 protein. The sample comprises 750,000 to 850,000 distinct CDR3 sequences, about an eighth of which are singletons, and about 0.5% rests with the top ten. About this clonotype: Its antigen is not identified.

The sequenced material came from blood, either unsorted or a sorted T cell fraction (not recorded which). The rearrangement uses TRBV2 and TRBJ2-7; TRBD1 matches 9 bases. The sequence derives from a male donor with ankylosing spondylitis. CDR3 region: CASDRQGVSYEQYF. As DNA, the CDR3 is TGTGCCAGCGATAGACAGGGGGTCTCCTACGAGCAGTACTTC.